This T cell receptor (beta chain) comes out of a study of blood T cell repertoires in COVID-19. In the study overall: The study drew acute and convalescent COVID-19 samples from the United States, Italy and Spain. PBMCs, B-cell-depleted T cells, or T cells provided the cDNA or gDNA that made up the material.

In the authors' methods: Cell counts per sample came from amplifying reference gene primers. TCRdb's copy holds only in-frame clones and misses some; the assay was immunoSEQ multiplex PCR. The V and J calls and clone size come from that table; D and trimming were worked out from the DNA. The table lists 95,000 to 110,000 clones, approximately 87% of them singletons. The sample comprised peripheral blood. This receptor was identified in a man between 50 and 59 years old with acute or convalescent COVID-19.

The CDR3 DNA is TGTGCCAGCTCACCCTTGAGTCGCCTAAGCACCGGGGAGCTGTTTTTT. Amino acids: CASSPLSRLSTGELFF. The V and J genes are TRBV18 and TRBJ2-2; no reliable D call. Germline loops: CDR1 KGHSH, CDR2 LQKENI. The CDR3 has 16 residues. Deletions cut 3 bases from V and 4 bases from J, with 15 bases between.